A single T cell receptor beta chain is shown here with its context. No antigen is known for it. CDR1 is SGDLS, CDR2 YYNGEE, per germline. V gave up 1 base and J gave up 1 base, with 9 bases separating them. The CDR3 covers 14 residues. Researchers ran the PCR with 60 Vbeta and 13 Jbeta primers. Per the study methods: A follow-up analysis tallied about 80 million unique TCR beta chains, roughly 11 million shared. The table came from immunoSEQ multiplex PCR; TCRdb's copy has only in-frame clones and leaves some out. V, J and clone size are those of that table, while D and trimming were read from the DNA. The sample lists some 150,000 clones, about 80% occurring once. The data were taken from a study of cytomegalovirus exposure and HLA in healthy donors. The study, taken as a whole, reports: A later analysis found that most CMV-associated TCR beta chains appeared HLA-restricted.

The specimen was PBMCs. This receptor was identified in a man aged 25 to 45 in good health and CMV-seronegative. V and J are TRBV9 and TRBJ2-7, with TRBD1 as a possible D gene (5 bases). The CDR3 DNA is TGTGCCAGCAGCGTATCGGCAGGGTCCTACGAGCAGTACTTC. Translating it yields CASSVSAGSYEQYF.